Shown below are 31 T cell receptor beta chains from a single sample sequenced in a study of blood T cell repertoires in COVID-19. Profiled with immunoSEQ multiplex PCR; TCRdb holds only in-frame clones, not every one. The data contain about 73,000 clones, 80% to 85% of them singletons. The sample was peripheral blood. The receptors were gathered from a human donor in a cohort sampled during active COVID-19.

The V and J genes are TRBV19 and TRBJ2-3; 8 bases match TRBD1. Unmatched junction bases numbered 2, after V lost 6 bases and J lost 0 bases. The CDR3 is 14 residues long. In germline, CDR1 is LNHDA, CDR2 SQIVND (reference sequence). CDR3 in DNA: TGTGCCAGTAGGAGACAGGGGAGCACAGATACGCAGTATTTT. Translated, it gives CASRRQGSTDTQYF.

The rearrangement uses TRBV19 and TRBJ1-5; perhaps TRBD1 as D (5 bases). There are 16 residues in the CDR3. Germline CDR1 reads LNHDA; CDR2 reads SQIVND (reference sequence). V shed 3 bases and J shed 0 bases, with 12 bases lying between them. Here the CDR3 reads CASSMTQGYSNQPQHF. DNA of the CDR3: TGTGCCAGTAGTATGACCCAGGGCTATAGCAATCAGCCCCAGCATTTT.

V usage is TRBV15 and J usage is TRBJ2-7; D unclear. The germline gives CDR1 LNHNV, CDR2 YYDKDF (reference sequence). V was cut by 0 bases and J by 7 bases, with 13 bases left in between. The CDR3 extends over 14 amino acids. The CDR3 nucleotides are TGTGCCACCAGCAGAGATCCCGGTCCGCGGGAGCAGTACTTC. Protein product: CATSRDPGPREQYF.

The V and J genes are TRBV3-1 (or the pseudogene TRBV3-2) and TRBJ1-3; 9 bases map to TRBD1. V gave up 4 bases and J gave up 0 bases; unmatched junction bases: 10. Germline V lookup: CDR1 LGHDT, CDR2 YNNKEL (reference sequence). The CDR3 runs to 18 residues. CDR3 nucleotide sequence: TGTGCCAGCAGCCCGGGGGGGACAGGGCCCCGCTCTGGAAACACCATATATTTT. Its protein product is CASSPGGTGPRSGNTIYF.

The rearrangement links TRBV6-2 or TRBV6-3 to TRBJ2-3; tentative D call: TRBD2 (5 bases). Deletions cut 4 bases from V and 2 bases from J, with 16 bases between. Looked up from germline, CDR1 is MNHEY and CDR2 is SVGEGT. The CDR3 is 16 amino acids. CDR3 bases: TGTGCCAGCAGTTTCAGGCCCGGACGGGACACAGATACGCAGTATTTT. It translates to CASSFRPGRDTDTQYF.

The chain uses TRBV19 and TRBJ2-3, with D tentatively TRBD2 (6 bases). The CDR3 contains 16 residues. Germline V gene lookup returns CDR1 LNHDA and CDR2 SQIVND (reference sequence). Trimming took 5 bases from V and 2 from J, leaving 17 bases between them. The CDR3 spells CASSPGWRALTDTQYF. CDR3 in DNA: TGTGCCAGTAGTCCGGGGTGGAGGGCGCTCACAGATACGCAGTATTTT.

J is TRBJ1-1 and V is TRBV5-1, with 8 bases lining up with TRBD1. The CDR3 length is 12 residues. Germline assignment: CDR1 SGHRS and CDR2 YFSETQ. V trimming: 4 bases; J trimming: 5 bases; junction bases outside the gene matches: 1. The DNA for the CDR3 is TGCGCCAGCAGCCGGACAGGGACTGAAGCTTTCTTT. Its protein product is CASSRTGTEAFF.

The CDR3 loop is CASRQGAGTEAFF. The CDR3, as DNA: TGTGCCAGCAGACAGGGGGCTGGCACTGAAGCTTTCTTT. The rearrangement uses TRBV6-5 and TRBJ1-1; 9 positions match TRBD1. The CDR3 extends over 13 amino acids. The V gene end was trimmed by 6 bases and the J gene end by 4 bases; junction bases not matched to a gene: 3. Germline CDR1 and CDR2: MNHEY and SVGAGI.

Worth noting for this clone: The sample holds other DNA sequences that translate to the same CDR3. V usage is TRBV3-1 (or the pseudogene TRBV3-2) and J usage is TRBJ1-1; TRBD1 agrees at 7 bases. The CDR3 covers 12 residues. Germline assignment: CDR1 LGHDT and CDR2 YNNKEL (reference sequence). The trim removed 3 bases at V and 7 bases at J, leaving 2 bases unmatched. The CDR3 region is CASSHYRGEAFF. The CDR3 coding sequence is TGTGCCAGCAGCCACTACAGGGGTGAAGCTTTCTTT.

The chain's CDR3 is CASSYLEFGQPQHF. Here the CDR3 DNA reads TGTGCCAGCAGTTACCTTGAGTTTGGTCAGCCCCAGCATTTT. The chain is built from TRBV6-2 or TRBV6-3 and TRBJ1-5; D unclear. Germline values: CDR1 MNHEY, CDR2 SVGEGT. The V gene lost 2 bases and the J gene lost 6 bases, with 11 bases spanning the gap. The CDR3 has 14 residues.

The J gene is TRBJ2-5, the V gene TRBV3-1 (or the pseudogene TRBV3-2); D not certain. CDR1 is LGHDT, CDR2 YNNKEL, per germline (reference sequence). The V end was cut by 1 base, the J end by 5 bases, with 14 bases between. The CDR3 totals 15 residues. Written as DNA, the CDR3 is TGTGCCAGCAGCCAAGTCCATATTAGCCGGGAGACCCAGTACTTC. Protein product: CASSQVHISRETQYF.

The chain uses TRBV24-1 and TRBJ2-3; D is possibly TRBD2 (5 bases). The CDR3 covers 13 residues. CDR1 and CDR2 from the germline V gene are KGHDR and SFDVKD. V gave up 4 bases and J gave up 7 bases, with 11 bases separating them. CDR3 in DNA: TGTGCCACCAGTGAGGACTTCCCCTATACGCAGTATTTT. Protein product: CATSEDFPYTQYF.

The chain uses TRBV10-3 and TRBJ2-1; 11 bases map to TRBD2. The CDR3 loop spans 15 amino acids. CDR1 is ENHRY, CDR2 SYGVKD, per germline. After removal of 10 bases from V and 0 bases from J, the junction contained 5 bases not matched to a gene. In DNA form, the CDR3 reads TGTGCCACGACTAGCGGGGCAAGCTCCTACAATGAGCAGTTCTTC. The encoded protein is CATTSGASSYNEQFF.

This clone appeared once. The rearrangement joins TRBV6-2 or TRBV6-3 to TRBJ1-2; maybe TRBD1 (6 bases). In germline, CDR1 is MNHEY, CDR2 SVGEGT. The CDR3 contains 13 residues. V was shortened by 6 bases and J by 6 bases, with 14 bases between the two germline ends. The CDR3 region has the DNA TGTGCCAGCAGCCGGACAGAGTCGGATGGCTACACCTTC. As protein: CASSRTESDGYTF.

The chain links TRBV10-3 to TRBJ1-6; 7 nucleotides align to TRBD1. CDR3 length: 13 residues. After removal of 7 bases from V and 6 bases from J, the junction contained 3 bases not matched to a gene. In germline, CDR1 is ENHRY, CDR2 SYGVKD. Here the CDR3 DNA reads TGTGCCATCAAGGGACAGATTAATTCACCCCTCCACTTT. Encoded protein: CAIKGQINSPLHF.

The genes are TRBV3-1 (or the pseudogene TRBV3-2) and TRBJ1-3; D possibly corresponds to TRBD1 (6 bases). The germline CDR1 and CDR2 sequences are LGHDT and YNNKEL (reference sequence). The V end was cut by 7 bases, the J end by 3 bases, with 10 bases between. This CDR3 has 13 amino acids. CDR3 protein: CASTDRHGNTIYF. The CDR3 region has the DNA TGTGCCAGCACCGACAGGCATGGAAACACCATATATTTT.

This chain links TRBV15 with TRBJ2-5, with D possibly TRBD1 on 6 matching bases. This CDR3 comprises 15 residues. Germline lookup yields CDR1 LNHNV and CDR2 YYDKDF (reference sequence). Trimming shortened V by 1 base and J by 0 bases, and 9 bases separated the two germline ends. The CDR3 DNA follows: TGTGCCACCAGCAGAGTTTCAGGGGACCAAGAGACCCAGTACTTC. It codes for CATSRVSGDQETQYF.

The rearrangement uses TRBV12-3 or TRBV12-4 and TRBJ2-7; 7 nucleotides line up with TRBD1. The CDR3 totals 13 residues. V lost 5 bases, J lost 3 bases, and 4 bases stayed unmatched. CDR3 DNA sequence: TGTGCCAGCAGTCCCCGACAGGGCTACGAGCAGTACTTC. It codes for CASSPRQGYEQYF.

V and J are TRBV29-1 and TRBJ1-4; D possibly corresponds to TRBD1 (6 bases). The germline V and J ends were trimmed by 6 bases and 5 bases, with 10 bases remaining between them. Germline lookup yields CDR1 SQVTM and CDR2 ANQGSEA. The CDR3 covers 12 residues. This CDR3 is CSVRDTNEKLFF. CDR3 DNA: TGCAGCGTCCGGGACACAAATGAAAAACTGTTTTTT. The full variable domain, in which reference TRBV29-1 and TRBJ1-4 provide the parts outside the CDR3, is SAVISQKPSRDICQRGTSLTIQCQVDSQVTMMFWYRQQPGQSLTLIATANQGSEATYESGFVIDKFPISRPNLTFSTLTVSNMSPEDSSIYLCSVRDTNEKLFFGSGTQLSVL.

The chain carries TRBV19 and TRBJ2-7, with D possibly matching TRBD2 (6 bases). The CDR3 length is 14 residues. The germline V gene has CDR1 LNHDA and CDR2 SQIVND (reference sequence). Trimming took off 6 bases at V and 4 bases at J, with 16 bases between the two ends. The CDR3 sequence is CASRFRGSGYEQYF. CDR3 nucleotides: TGTGCCAGTAGATTTCGTGGCAGCGGGTACGAGCAGTACTTC.

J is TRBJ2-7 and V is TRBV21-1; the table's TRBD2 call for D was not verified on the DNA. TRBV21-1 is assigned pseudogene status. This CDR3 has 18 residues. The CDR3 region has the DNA TGTGCCAGCAGTCGCACCCTTAAGGGGGGGCGTTTTAACTACGAGCAGTACTTC. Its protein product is CASSRTLKGGRFNYEQYF.

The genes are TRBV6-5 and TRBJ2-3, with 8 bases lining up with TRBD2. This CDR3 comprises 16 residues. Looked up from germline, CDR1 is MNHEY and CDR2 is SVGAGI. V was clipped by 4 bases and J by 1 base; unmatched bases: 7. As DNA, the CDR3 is TGTGCCAGCAGTTTCCTACACGGGAGGGGCACAGATACGCAGTATTTT. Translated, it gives CASSFLHGRGTDTQYF.

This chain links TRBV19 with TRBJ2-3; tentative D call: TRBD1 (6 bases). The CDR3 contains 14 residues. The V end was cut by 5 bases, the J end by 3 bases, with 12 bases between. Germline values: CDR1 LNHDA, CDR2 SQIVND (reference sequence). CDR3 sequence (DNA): TGTGCCAGTAGTTTGCAGGGGAAAACAGATACGCAGTATTTT. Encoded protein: CASSLQGKTDTQYF.

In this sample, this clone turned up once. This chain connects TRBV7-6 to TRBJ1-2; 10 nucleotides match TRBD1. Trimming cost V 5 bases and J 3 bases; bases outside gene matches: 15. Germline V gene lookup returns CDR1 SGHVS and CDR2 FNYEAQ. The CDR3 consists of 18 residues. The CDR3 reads CASSRGGQGFLGDYGYTF. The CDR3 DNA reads TGTGCCAGCAGCCGCGGGGGACAGGGGTTTCTGGGGGACTATGGCTACACCTTC.

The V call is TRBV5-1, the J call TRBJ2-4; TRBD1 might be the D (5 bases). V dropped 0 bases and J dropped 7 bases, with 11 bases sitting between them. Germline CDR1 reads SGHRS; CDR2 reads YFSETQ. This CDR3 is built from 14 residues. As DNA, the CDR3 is TGCGCCAGCAGCTTGGGGCAGGGTAGGAACATTCAGTACTTC. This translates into CASSLGQGRNIQYF.

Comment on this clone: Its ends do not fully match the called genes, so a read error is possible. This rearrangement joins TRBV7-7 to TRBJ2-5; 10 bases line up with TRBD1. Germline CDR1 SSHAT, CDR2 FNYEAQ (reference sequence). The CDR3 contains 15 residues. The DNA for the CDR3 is TGTGCTAGCAGCCAGACAGGGGGCGCGGGAGAGACCCAGTACTTC. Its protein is CASSQTGGAGETQYF. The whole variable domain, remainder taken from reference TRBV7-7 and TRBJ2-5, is GAGVSQSPRYKVTKRGQDVTLRCDPISSHATLYWYQQALGQGPEFLTYFNYEAQPDKSGLPSDRFSAERPEGSISTLTIQRTEQRDSAMYRCASSQTGGAGETQYFGPGTRLLVL.

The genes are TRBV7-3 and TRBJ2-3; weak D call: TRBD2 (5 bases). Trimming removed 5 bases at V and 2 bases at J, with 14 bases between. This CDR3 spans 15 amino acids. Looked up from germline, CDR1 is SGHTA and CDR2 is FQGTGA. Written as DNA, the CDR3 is TGTGCCAGCAGCCTCACGGGGAGTTTCACAGATACGCAGTATTTT. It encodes CASSLTGSFTDTQYF.

CDR3 amino acids: CASSLASTGRGLDIQYF. The CDR3 bases are TGTGCCAGCAGCTTAGCGAGCACAGGGAGGGGGTTGGACATTCAGTACTTC. The chain couples TRBV7-2 to TRBJ2-4; a weak D match, TRBD2 (7 bases). CDR3 length: 17 amino acids. From germline, CDR1 is SGHTA and CDR2 FQGNSA. V dropped 0 bases and J dropped 8 bases, with 20 bases sitting between them.

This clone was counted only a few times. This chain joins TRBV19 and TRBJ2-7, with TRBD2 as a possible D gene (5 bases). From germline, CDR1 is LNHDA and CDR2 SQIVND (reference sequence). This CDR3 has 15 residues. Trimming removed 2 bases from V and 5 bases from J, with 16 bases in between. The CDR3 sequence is CASSIFGRSGDEQYF. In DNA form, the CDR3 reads TGTGCCAGTAGTATATTCGGACGCTCCGGGGACGAGCAGTACTTC.

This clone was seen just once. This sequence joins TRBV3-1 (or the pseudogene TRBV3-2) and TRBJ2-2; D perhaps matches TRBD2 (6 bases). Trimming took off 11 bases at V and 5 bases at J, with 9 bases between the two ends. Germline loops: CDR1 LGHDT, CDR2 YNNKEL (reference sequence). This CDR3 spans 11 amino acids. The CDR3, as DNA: TGTGCCGCCCGGGGGACCGGGGAGCTGTTTTTT. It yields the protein CAARGTGELFF.

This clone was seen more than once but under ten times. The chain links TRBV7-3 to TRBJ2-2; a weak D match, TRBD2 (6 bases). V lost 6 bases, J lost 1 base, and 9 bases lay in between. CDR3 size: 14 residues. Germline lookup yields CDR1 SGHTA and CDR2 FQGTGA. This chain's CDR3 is CASSLGGNTGELFF. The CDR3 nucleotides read TGTGCCAGCAGTCTCGGGGGGAACACCGGGGAGCTGTTTTTT.